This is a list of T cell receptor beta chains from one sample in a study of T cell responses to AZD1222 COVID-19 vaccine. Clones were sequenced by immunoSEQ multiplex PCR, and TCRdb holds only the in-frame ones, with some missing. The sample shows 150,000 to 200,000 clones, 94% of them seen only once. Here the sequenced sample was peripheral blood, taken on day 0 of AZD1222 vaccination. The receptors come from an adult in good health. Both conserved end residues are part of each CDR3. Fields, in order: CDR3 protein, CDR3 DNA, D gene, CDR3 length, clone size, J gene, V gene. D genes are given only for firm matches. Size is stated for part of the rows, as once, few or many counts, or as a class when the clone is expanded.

CDR3 protein: CASSFYSYNEQFF
CDR3 DNA: TGTGCCAGCAGTTTCTATTCCTACAATGAGCAGTTCTTC
D gene: -
CDR3 length: 13
clone size: -
J gene: TRBJ2-1
V gene: TRBV28

CDR3 protein: CASEGRDRPEKLFF
CDR3 DNA: TGTGCCAGCGAAGGGAGGGACAGGCCCGAAAAACTGTTTTTT
D gene: TRBD1
CDR3 length: 14
clone size: -
J gene: TRBJ1-4
V gene: TRBV28

CDR3 protein: CSVIIPSGRRGEEQYF
CDR3 DNA: TGCAGCGTAATCATCCCTAGCGGGAGGAGGGGGGAAGAGCAGTACTTC
D gene: TRBD2
CDR3 length: 16
clone size: -
J gene: TRBJ2-7
V gene: TRBV29-1

CDR3 protein: CASSLVGMSYGYTF
CDR3 DNA: TGTGCCAGCAGCTTGGTGGGTATGAGCTATGGCTACACCTTC
D gene: -
CDR3 length: 14
clone size: -
J gene: TRBJ1-2
V gene: TRBV5-4

CDR3 protein: CASSLDRATEAFF
CDR3 DNA: TGCGCCAGCAGCCTAGACAGGGCCACTGAAGCTTTCTTT
D gene: TRBD1
CDR3 length: 13
clone size: -
J gene: TRBJ1-1
V gene: TRBV5-1

CDR3 protein: CASTTGGGSGNTIYF
CDR3 DNA: TGTGCCAGCACCACAGGGGGGGGCTCTGGAAACACCATATATTTT
D gene: TRBD1
CDR3 length: 15
clone size: -
J gene: TRBJ1-3
V gene: TRBV28

CDR3 protein: CASGITGINEKLFF
CDR3 DNA: TGCGCCAGCGGAATCACAGGGATCAATGAAAAACTGTTTTTT
D gene: -
CDR3 length: 14
clone size: -
J gene: TRBJ1-4
V gene: TRBV5-1

CDR3 protein: CASSATASYEQYF
CDR3 DNA: TGTGCCAGCAGTGCAACCGCCTCCTACGAGCAGTACTTC
D gene: -
CDR3 length: 13
clone size: few
J gene: TRBJ2-7
V gene: TRBV27

CDR3 protein: CASSFTMGELFF
CDR3 DNA: TGCGCCAGCAGCTTTACGATGGGGGAGCTGTTTTTT
D gene: -
CDR3 length: 12
clone size: once
J gene: TRBJ2-2
V gene: TRBV5-1

CDR3 protein: CASIKTGTLSAFF
CDR3 DNA: TGTGCCAGCATCAAAACCGGGACCCTGAGCGCTTTCTTT
D gene: -
CDR3 length: 13
clone size: -
J gene: TRBJ1-1
V gene: TRBV12-3/TRBV12-4

CDR3 protein: CASGWGGSEGDYGYTF
CDR3 DNA: TGCGCCAGCGGCTGGGGGGGCTCGGAGGGTGACTATGGCTACACCTTC
D gene: -
CDR3 length: 16
clone size: -
J gene: TRBJ1-2
V gene: TRBV4-1

CDR3 protein: CASIHRPTGELFF
CDR3 DNA: TGTGCCAGTATACATCGACCCACCGGGGAGCTGTTTTTT
D gene: -
CDR3 length: 13
clone size: -
J gene: TRBJ2-2
V gene: TRBV19

CDR3 protein: CASSLDRNTIYF
CDR3 DNA: TGTGCCAGCAGCCTCGATCGAAACACCATATATTTT
D gene: -
CDR3 length: 12
clone size: -
J gene: TRBJ1-3
V gene: TRBV7-9

CDR3 protein: CASSLSGTATNEKLFF
CDR3 DNA: TGCGCCAGCAGCTTGTCGGGGACTGCAACTAATGAAAAACTGTTTTTT
D gene: -
CDR3 length: 16
clone size: -
J gene: TRBJ1-4
V gene: TRBV5-1

CDR3 protein: CSVGGAFF
CDR3 DNA: TGCAGCGTCGGGGGAGCTTTCTTT
D gene: -
CDR3 length: 8
clone size: -
J gene: TRBJ1-1
V gene: TRBV29-1

CDR3 protein: CASSQGTWTEQYF
CDR3 DNA: TGTGCCAGCAGCCAGGGGACCTGGACCGAGCAGTACTTC
D gene: -
CDR3 length: 13
clone size: once
J gene: TRBJ2-7
V gene: TRBV14

CDR3 protein: CASSLGSIGIGNTIYF
CDR3 DNA: TGTGCCAGCAGTTTGGGAAGTATCGGGATCGGAAACACCATATATTTT
D gene: -
CDR3 length: 16
clone size: -
J gene: TRBJ1-3
V gene: TRBV28

CDR3 protein: CATSTADRGNEQFF
CDR3 DNA: TGTGCCACCAGCACCGCCGACAGGGGTAATGAGCAGTTCTTC
D gene: TRBD1
CDR3 length: 14
clone size: -
J gene: TRBJ2-1
V gene: TRBV15

CDR3 protein: CAWSWGSGRNEQFF
CDR3 DNA: TGTGCCTGGAGTTGGGGGAGCGGCAGGAATGAGCAGTTCTTC
D gene: -
CDR3 length: 14
clone size: -
J gene: TRBJ2-1
V gene: TRBV30

CDR3 protein: CSASGQQVKNISYNSPLHF
CDR3 DNA: TGCAGTGCTAGTGGACAGCAAGTCAAGAACATCTCCTATAATTCACCCCTCCACTTT
D gene: -
CDR3 length: 19
clone size: -
J gene: TRBJ1-6
V gene: TRBV20-1

CDR3 protein: CASSFGRDTQYF
CDR3 DNA: TGTGCCAGCAGCTTCGGGAGAGATACGCAGTATTTT
D gene: -
CDR3 length: 12
clone size: -
J gene: TRBJ2-3
V gene: TRBV7-9

CDR3 protein: CASGRSEAFF
CDR3 DNA: TGTGCCAGCGGTCGTAGTGAAGCTTTCTTT
D gene: -
CDR3 length: 10
clone size: -
J gene: TRBJ1-1
V gene: TRBV6-6

CDR3 protein: CASSKNPSTGEPEAFF
CDR3 DNA: TGTGCCAGCAGCAAAAACCCCTCGACAGGGGAACCTGAAGCTTTCTTT
D gene: -
CDR3 length: 16
clone size: -
J gene: TRBJ1-1
V gene: TRBV21-1

CDR3 protein: CASYMGTDTQYF
CDR3 DNA: TGTGCCAGCTATATGGGCACAGATACGCAGTATTTT
D gene: -
CDR3 length: 12
clone size: -
J gene: TRBJ2-3
V gene: TRBV2

CDR3 protein: CASSSLGGVLTYEQYF
CDR3 DNA: TGTGCCAGCAGCTCCCTGGGGGGGGTACTAACCTACGAGCAGTACTTC
D gene: TRBD2
CDR3 length: 16
clone size: -
J gene: TRBJ2-7
V gene: TRBV11-1

CDR3 protein: CASSRKWRGRGQETQYF
CDR3 DNA: TGTGCCAGCAGCCGAAAGTGGCGGGGCCGGGGGCAAGAGACCCAGTACTTC
D gene: -
CDR3 length: 17
clone size: -
J gene: TRBJ2-5
V gene: TRBV5-6

CDR3 protein: CASSEGVGEGQETQYF
CDR3 DNA: TGTGCCAGCAGTGAAGGCGTGGGAGAGGGTCAAGAGACCCAGTACTTC
D gene: -
CDR3 length: 16
clone size: -
J gene: TRBJ2-5
V gene: TRBV6-1

CDR3 protein: CASSLSDTEAFF
CDR3 DNA: TGTGCCAGCAGCTTGTCCGACACTGAAGCTTTCTTT
D gene: -
CDR3 length: 12
clone size: -
J gene: TRBJ1-1
V gene: TRBV5-4

CDR3 protein: CASSWTALTQETQYF
CDR3 DNA: TGTGCCAGTAGTTGGACAGCCCTCACACAAGAGACCCAGTACTTC
D gene: -
CDR3 length: 15
clone size: -
J gene: TRBJ2-5
V gene: TRBV19

CDR3 protein: CASSQPFGLAEETQYF
CDR3 DNA: TGTGCCAGCAGCCAACCTTTTGGACTAGCGGAAGAGACCCAGTACTTC
D gene: TRBD2
CDR3 length: 16
clone size: -
J gene: TRBJ2-5
V gene: TRBV3-1/TRBV3-2

CDR3 protein: CASSPGLNSFGSEAFF
CDR3 DNA: TGTGCCAGCTCACCGGGTCTCAACTCCTTTGGCTCTGAAGCTTTCTTT
D gene: -
CDR3 length: 16
clone size: -
J gene: TRBJ1-1
V gene: TRBV18

CDR3 protein: CASKLGSAEAFF
CDR3 DNA: TGTGCCAGCAAATTGGGGTCGGCTGAAGCTTTCTTT
D gene: -
CDR3 length: 12
clone size: -
J gene: TRBJ1-1
V gene: TRBV6-5

CDR3 protein: CASSLEPVSGNTIYF
CDR3 DNA: TGCGCCAGCAGCTTGGAGCCCGTCTCTGGAAACACCATATATTTT
D gene: -
CDR3 length: 15
clone size: -
J gene: TRBJ1-3
V gene: TRBV5-1

CDR3 protein: CASSAGQGVREQYF
CDR3 DNA: TGTGCCAGCAGCGCCGGACAGGGGGTGAGGGAGCAGTACTTC
D gene: TRBD1
CDR3 length: 14
clone size: -
J gene: TRBJ2-7
V gene: TRBV9

CDR3 protein: CASSQRILGGNTEAFF
CDR3 DNA: TGTGCCAGCAGCCAACGGATTCTAGGGGGGAACACTGAAGCTTTCTTT
D gene: -
CDR3 length: 16
clone size: -
J gene: TRBJ1-1
V gene: TRBV14

CDR3 protein: CASRPPGISGNTIYF
CDR3 DNA: TGTGCCAGCAGACCCCCGGGAATCTCCGGAAACACCATATATTTT
D gene: -
CDR3 length: 15
clone size: -
J gene: TRBJ1-3
V gene: TRBV28

CDR3 protein: CASGVTGNTEAFF
CDR3 DNA: TGTGCTAGTGGTGTCACCGGGAACACTGAAGCTTTCTTT
D gene: -
CDR3 length: 13
clone size: -
J gene: TRBJ1-1
V gene: TRBV12-5

CDR3 protein: CASSRDRDTEAFF
CDR3 DNA: TGCGCCAGCAGCCGGGACAGGGACACTGAAGCTTTCTTT
D gene: TRBD1
CDR3 length: 13
clone size: once
J gene: TRBJ1-1
V gene: TRBV10-1

CDR3 protein: CAIGTDIYEQYF
CDR3 DNA: TGTGCCATCGGGACAGATATCTACGAGCAGTACTTC
D gene: TRBD1
CDR3 length: 12
clone size: -
J gene: TRBJ2-7
V gene: TRBV10-3

CDR3 protein: CASSARGQVNTEAFF
CDR3 DNA: TGTGCCAGCAGTGCCCGGGGACAGGTGAACACTGAAGCTTTCTTT
D gene: TRBD1
CDR3 length: 15
clone size: -
J gene: TRBJ1-1
V gene: TRBV2

CDR3 protein: CATEGLSSGNTIYF
CDR3 DNA: TGTGCGACGGAAGGCTTGAGCTCTGGAAACACCATATATTTT
D gene: -
CDR3 length: 14
clone size: -
J gene: TRBJ1-3
V gene: TRBV19

CDR3 protein: CASSGLLEGYEQYF
CDR3 DNA: TGTGCCAGCAGTGGGCTTTTAGAGGGCTACGAGCAGTACTTC
D gene: -
CDR3 length: 14
clone size: -
J gene: TRBJ2-7
V gene: TRBV2

CDR3 protein: CASSESAALQFF
CDR3 DNA: TGCGCCAGCAGTGAGTCGGCGGCACTCCAGTTCTTC
D gene: -
CDR3 length: 12
clone size: -
J gene: TRBJ2-1
V gene: TRBV10-2

CDR3 protein: CASSLGELRTEAFF
CDR3 DNA: TGTGCCAGCAGCCTAGGTGAGTTGAGGACTGAAGCTTTCTTT
D gene: -
CDR3 length: 14
clone size: -
J gene: TRBJ1-1
V gene: TRBV7-9